Below, 32 T cell receptor beta chains from the same sample are listed, as sequenced in a study of beta chain features in type 1 diabetes. All of the isolated RNA was reverse transcribed, so expressed TCRB transcripts were sequenced. The data were produced by immunoSEQ multiplex PCR, yet TCRdb's version contains in-frame clones alone and is incomplete. The sample consists of 120,000 to 150,000 clones, under 60% of them appearing once. Input material: Tregs from blood. Every receptor here comes from a man between 18 and 35 years old in good health.

This chain uses TRBV7-9 with TRBJ1-2, with D perhaps TRBD1 (5 bases). In germline, CDR1 is SEHNR, CDR2 FQNEAQ (reference sequence). The CDR3 is 13 residues long. Trimming took off 0 bases at V and 7 bases at J, with 9 bases between the two ends. For the CDR3, the DNA is TGTGCCAGCAGCTTAGCCAGGGATGGTGGCTACACCTTC. Translation gives CASSLARDGGYTF.

CDR3 nucleotide sequence: TGTGCCAGCTCACACGACAGGGAAGGAGCCGGGGAGCTGTTTTTT. Its protein product is CASSHDREGAGELFF. This rearrangement joins TRBV18 to TRBJ2-2, with 7 bases aligning to TRBD1. This CDR3 spans 15 amino acids. CDR1 is KGHSH and CDR2 is LQKENI in the germline V gene. The V gene end was trimmed by 4 bases and the J gene end by 6 bases; junction bases not matched to a gene: 8.

This clone has just a few counts. V is TRBV6-1 and J is TRBJ2-7, with TRBD2 identical over 10 bases. Germline V lookup: CDR1 MNHNS, CDR2 SASEGT. Trimming at V came to 2 bases and at J to 4 bases, leaving 2 bases not matched to a gene. The length of the CDR3 is 14 residues. The CDR3 DNA reads as TGTGCCAGCAGTGAACTAGCGGGGGAATACGAGCAGTACTTC. Translation gives CASSELAGEYEQYF.

The rearrangement links TRBV7-2 to TRBJ2-2; a weak D match, TRBD1 (5 bases). Trimming removed 6 bases from V and 5 bases from J, with 10 bases in between. Per germline, CDR1 SGHTA and CDR2 FQGNSA. This CDR3 has 13 residues. The DNA for the CDR3 is TGTGCCAGCAGACCCCAGGGAACCGGGGAGCTGTTTTTT. Translating gives CASRPQGTGELFF.

Concerning this clone itself: Other nucleotide sequences from this sample produce the same CDR3. The V gene is TRBV20-1, the J gene TRBJ2-5; no firm D call. Germline CDR1 DFQATT, CDR2 SNEGSKA (reference sequence). This CDR3 has 10 residues. V was shortened by 3 bases and J by 3 bases, with 2 bases between the two germline ends. CDR3 amino acids: CSASKETQYF. Here the CDR3 DNA reads TGCAGTGCTAGCAAAGAGACCCAGTACTTC.

The chain joins TRBV5-1 to TRBJ2-2, with D perhaps TRBD1 (7 bases). V shed 4 bases and J shed 0 bases, with 22 bases lying between them. Per germline, CDR1 SGHRS and CDR2 YFSETQ. The CDR3 sequence is 19 residues long. For the CDR3, the DNA is TGCGCCAGCAGCCTATGGAGATTTTCAGGGGGGTCGAACACCGGGGAGCTGTTTTTT. Translation gives CASSLWRFSGGSNTGELFF.

The rearrangement uses TRBV4-3 and TRBJ2-3; no reliable D call. CDR1 is LGHNA, CDR2 YSLEER, per germline. The V and J ends lost 0 bases and 8 bases respectively, with 9 bases between them. This CDR3 region has 13 residues. The CDR3, as DNA: TGCGCCAGCAGCCAAGATCAGGCATTTACGCAGTATTTT. Residues: CASSQDQAFTQYF.

J is TRBJ2-1 and V is TRBV10-3, with TRBD2 matching over 7 bases. Looked up from germline, CDR1 is ENHRY and CDR2 is SYGVKD. V lost 6 bases and J lost 5; bases outside the gene matches: 1. The CDR3 spans 12 residues. The DNA for the CDR3 is TGTGCCATCAGGGGGACTAACAATGAGCAGTTCTTC. Residues: CAIRGTNNEQFF.

This clone was picked up a small number of times. As DNA, the CDR3 is TGTGCTAGTGGCCATCAGGGTGCCTACAATGAGCAGTTCTTC. Translation gives CASGHQGAYNEQFF. The rearrangement links TRBV12-5 to TRBJ2-1; the D gene is possibly TRBD1 (5 bases). There are 14 residues in the CDR3. Germline V lookup: CDR1 LGHNT, CDR2 FRNRAP. V shed 6 bases and J shed 2 bases, with 11 bases lying between them.

This clone appeared a few times. The V gene is TRBV2, the J gene TRBJ1-5, with a weak D call TRBD1 (5 bases). The CDR3 covers 13 residues. Looked up from germline, CDR1 is SNHLY and CDR2 is FYNNEI. V gave up 6 bases and J gave up 6 bases, with 12 bases separating them. The CDR3 sequence: CASRSGPSQPQHF. CDR3 DNA: TGTGCCAGCAGATCAGGGCCGAGTCAGCCCCAGCATTTT. The full variable domain, its missing parts supplied by reference TRBV2 and TRBJ1-5, is EPEVTQTPSHQVTQMGQEVILRCVPISNHLYFYWYRQILGQKVEFLVSFYNNEISEKSEIFDDQFSVERPDGSNFTLKIRSTKLEDSAMYFCASRSGPSQPQHFGDGTRLSIL.

This clone was recorded a few times. The chain links TRBV19 to TRBJ1-6; 8 nucleotides match TRBD1. The germline CDR1 and CDR2 sequences are LNHDA and SQIVND (reference sequence). Unmatched junction bases numbered 8, after V lost 10 bases and J lost 6 bases. There are 14 residues in the CDR3. The CDR3 DNA reads TGTGCCACCCTGGGGACAGGTAGTAATTCACCCCTCCACTTT. Amino acids: CATLGTGSNSPLHF.

This clone was seen more than once but under ten times. The CDR3 DNA reads TGTGCCAGCAGCGTGGGGGGGACAGGCACCTACGAGCAGTACTTC. This codes for CASSVGGTGTYEQYF. The chain recombines TRBV9 with TRBJ2-7; possible D gene TRBD1, 8 bases. Looked up from germline, CDR1 is SGDLS and CDR2 is YYNGEE. V was trimmed by 2 bases and J by 2 bases, leaving 14 bases between them. This CDR3 has 15 amino acids.

This chain joins TRBV7-9 and TRBJ2-5; 9 bases fit TRBD1. The V and J ends lost 3 bases and 6 bases, in that order; junction bases with no gene match: 5. CDR3 length equals 14 residues. Germline V gene data show CDR1 as SEHNR and CDR2 as FQNEAQ (reference sequence). CDR3 sequence: CASSFGTGKKTQYF. The CDR3 coding sequence is TGTGCCAGCAGCTTCGGGACAGGGAAAAAGACCCAGTACTTC.

This clone was counted only a few times. This sequence joins TRBV18 and TRBJ2-3; D unresolved. Trimming stripped 4 bases from V and 0 bases from J, with 5 bases between. The germline gives CDR1 KGHSH, CDR2 LQKENI. This CDR3 has 13 residues. CDR3 sequence reads: CASSQLSTDTQYF. In nucleotides, the CDR3 is TGTGCCAGCTCACAGCTAAGCACAGATACGCAGTATTTT.

This sequence joins TRBV18 and TRBJ2-7; perhaps TRBD1 as D (6 bases). V lost 3 bases and J 6 bases, leaving 9 bases between the germline ends. The CDR3 covers 12 residues. Germline CDR1 KGHSH, CDR2 LQKENI. The DNA for the CDR3 is TGTGCCAGCTCACCGCCAGGGGTCGAGCAGTACTTC. As protein: CASSPPGVEQYF.

The chain combines TRBV30 with TRBJ1-2; perhaps TRBD1 as D (5 bases). CDR3 length: 14 residues. V gave up 2 bases and J gave up 4 bases, with 14 bases separating them. Germline V gene lookup returns CDR1 GTSNPN and CDR2 SVGIG (reference sequence). The CDR3 here is CAWSTPGQGYGYTF. CDR3 in DNA: TGTGCCTGGAGTACACCCGGCCAGGGCTATGGCTACACCTTC.

This chain links TRBV9 with TRBJ1-4; possible D gene TRBD1, 5 bases. This CDR3 has 16 amino acids. V gave up 0 bases and J gave up 8 bases, with 17 bases separating them. Germline values: CDR1 SGDLS, CDR2 YYNGEE. CDR3 in amino acids: CASSVGYLGGREKLFF. The CDR3 region has the DNA TGTGCCAGCAGCGTAGGATATTTGGGGGGAAGGGAAAAACTGTTTTTT.

The chain uses TRBV19 and TRBJ1-2; TRBD1 agrees at 7 bases. The V gene's germline CDR1 is LNHDA and CDR2 SQIVND (reference sequence). CDR3 length equals 16 residues. The V and J ends lost 2 bases and 0 bases, in that order; junction bases with no gene match: 6. The CDR3 is CASSIPGTAANYGYTF. For the CDR3, the DNA is TGTGCCAGTAGTATACCCGGGACAGCTGCTAACTATGGCTACACCTTC.

In its sample, this clone was seen a few times. The chain joins TRBV30 to TRBJ2-1; the match to TRBD1 covers 10 bases. The CDR3 runs 11 residues. The germline CDR1 and CDR2 sequences are GTSNPN and SVGIG (reference sequence). J gave up 15 bases and V 2 bases, and 4 bases lay outside the gene matches. The CDR3 reads CAWSPDRGVFF. CDR3 DNA sequence: TGTGCCTGGAGTCCGGACAGGGGGGTGTTCTTC.

The V gene is TRBV5-6, the J gene TRBJ2-1, with TRBD2 identical over 10 bases. The CDR3 sequence is 15 residues long. Germline V lookup: CDR1 SGHDT, CDR2 YYEEEE. The V and J ends lost 0 bases and 4 bases, in that order; junction bases with no gene match: 1. The DNA of the CDR3 is TGTGCCAGCAGCTTGGCTAGCGGGGGATACAATGAGCAGTTCTTC. Its translation: CASSLASGGYNEQFF.

Only a few counts were recorded for this clone. The chain joins TRBV7-3 to TRBJ2-1, with D perhaps matching TRBD2 (5 bases). Germline-derived CDR1 and CDR2 are SGHTA and FQGTGA. The CDR3 length is 22 residues. The V and J ends lost 4 bases and 2 bases respectively, with 33 bases between them. Here the CDR3 reads CASSSRKDGGAMETVTYNEQFF. The CDR3 DNA reads as TGTGCCAGCAGCTCCCGTAAGGACGGAGGAGCCATGGAAACGGTGACCTACAATGAGCAGTTCTTC.

The chain joins TRBV7-9 to TRBJ1-4; D gene uncertain. CDR1 and CDR2 from the germline V gene are SEHNR and FQNEAQ (reference sequence). V lost 5 bases to trimming and J lost 1 base, with 14 bases between them. This CDR3 spans 16 amino acids. CDR3 protein: CASSEYSGVTNEKLFF. As DNA, the CDR3 is TGTGCCAGCAGCGAGTACTCAGGTGTAACTAATGAAAAACTGTTTTTT.

The rearrangement uses TRBV18 and TRBJ2-3, with D possibly TRBD1 on 6 matching bases. Germline lookup yields CDR1 KGHSH and CDR2 LQKENI. This CDR3 has 15 residues. Trimming shortened V by 3 bases and J by 6 bases, and 16 bases separated the two germline ends. CDR3 loop: CASSPILTGGDTQYF. CDR3 DNA: TGTGCCAGCTCACCGATACTGACAGGAGGCGATACGCAGTATTTT.

The rearrangement joins TRBV27 to TRBJ1-6; D is ambiguous. V lost 6 bases and J lost 2, with 5 bases in between. The V gene's germline CDR1 is MNHEY and CDR2 SMNVEV (reference sequence). The CDR3 is 13 residues long. CDR3 in DNA: TGTGCCAGCAGGGAGCCCTATAATTCACCCCTCCACTTT. Its protein product is CASREPYNSPLHF.

The genes are TRBV10-3 and TRBJ2-4; D perhaps matches TRBD2 (6 bases). Germline lookup yields CDR1 ENHRY and CDR2 SYGVKD. V lost 7 bases, J lost 5 bases, and 12 bases lay in between. The CDR3 runs to 13 residues. The CDR3 loop is CAIKGRGENIQYF. The CDR3 coding sequence is TGTGCCATCAAAGGGCGGGGCGAAAACATTCAGTACTTC.

In this sample, this clone turned up a few times. This chain uses TRBV29-1 with TRBJ1-2; TRBD1 might be the D (5 bases). The CDR3 is made up of 12 amino acids. Germline V gene data show CDR1 as SQVTM and CDR2 as ANQGSEA. V lost 3 bases, J lost 6 bases, and 11 bases lay in between. The DNA for the CDR3 is TGCAGCGTTGAGGGTCAGGGTAATGGCTACACCTTC. This codes for CSVEGQGNGYTF.

CDR3 nucleotide sequence: TGTGCCATCAGGGGGGACAGGTCCTACGAGCAGTACTTC. Translating it yields CAIRGDRSYEQYF. The chain has TRBV10-3 and TRBJ2-7; the match to TRBD1 covers 8 bases. Germline V gene data show CDR1 as ENHRY and CDR2 as SYGVKD. The V segment lost 6 bases and the J segment 1 base; nucleotides outside the gene matches: 2. The CDR3 has 13 residues.

The chain employs TRBV7-9 and TRBJ1-2, with a weak D call TRBD1 (6 bases). CDR1 is SEHNR, CDR2 FQNEAQ, per germline (reference sequence). Trimming shortened V by 8 bases and J by 3 bases, and 13 bases separated the two germline ends. The CDR3 loop spans 13 amino acids. Here the CDR3 reads CASGAGVYYGYTF. CDR3 bases: TGTGCCAGCGGGGCAGGGGTTTACTATGGCTACACCTTC.

This clone was detected a few times. The chain links TRBV5-1 to TRBJ2-7, with a weak D call TRBD2 (7 bases). The V gene's germline CDR1 is SGHRS and CDR2 YFSETQ. V shed 7 bases and J shed 0 bases, with 23 bases lying between them. The CDR3 loop spans 17 amino acids. CDR3 nucleotides: TGCGCCAGCCGCCTAGGGGGAGCGGGCGGGAGCTCCTACGAGCAGTACTTC. This encodes CASRLGGAGGSSYEQYF.

This clone has just a few counts. The rearrangement links TRBV7-2 to TRBJ1-1; no definite D call. Germline CDR1 and CDR2: SGHTA and FQGNSA. The CDR3 loop spans 13 amino acids. Trimming pared 2 bases from V and 0 bases from J, leaving 4 bases between. The CDR3 protein is CASSLPVNTEAFF. DNA of the CDR3: TGTGCCAGCAGCTTACCGGTGAACACTGAAGCTTTCTTT.

The chain joins TRBV19 to TRBJ2-1, with 7 bases fitting TRBD2. Germline V CDR1 and CDR2: LNHDA, SQIVND (reference sequence). V trimming: 3 bases; J trimming: 2 bases; junction bases outside the gene matches: 7. The CDR3 loop spans 16 amino acids. CDR3 loop: CASSISASGAYNEQFF. As DNA, the CDR3 is TGTGCCAGTAGTATTTCCGCTAGCGGAGCCTACAATGAGCAGTTCTTC.

This chain joins TRBV7-2 and TRBJ2-2, with D unresolved. Germline lookup yields CDR1 SGHTA and CDR2 FQGNSA. With 2 bases removed from V and 0 bases from J, the gap between germline ends came to 7 bases. This CDR3 is 15 amino acids long. The CDR3: CASSLNSPNTGELFF. The CDR3 DNA follows: TGTGCCAGCAGCTTAAACAGCCCGAACACCGGGGAGCTGTTTTTT.